This passage covers 8 T cell receptor beta chains from one sample sequenced in a study of T cell responses to AZD1222 COVID-19 vaccine. The protocol was immunoSEQ multiplex PCR, while the TCRdb copy is restricted to in-frame clones and leaves out a portion. This table has around 100,000 clones, around nine tenths appearing once. Here the sequenced sample was peripheral blood, taken 28 days after the second AZD1222 dose. All receptors come from an adult who received the AZD1222 COVID-19 vaccine.

This clone turned up a few times. The chain is built from TRBV28 and TRBJ1-5; 8 positions agree with TRBD1. This CDR3 region has 16 residues. In germline, CDR1 is MDHEN, CDR2 SYDVKM. The V segment lost 1 base and the J segment 5 bases; nucleotides outside the gene matches: 7. The CDR3 spells CASSLLAGGRDQPQHF. CDR3 bases: TGTGCCAGCAGTTTATTGGCAGGGGGCAGGGATCAGCCCCAGCATTTT.

The chain recombines TRBV6-5 with TRBJ2-7, with D perhaps TRBD2 (6 bases). V lost 6 bases and J lost 1, with 16 bases in between. CDR3 length equals 15 residues. Germline V gene lookup returns CDR1 MNHEY and CDR2 SVGAGI. The chain's CDR3 is CASRRLERGSYEQYF. The DNA for the CDR3 is TGTGCCAGCAGAAGACTAGAGAGAGGATCCTACGAGCAGTACTTC.

The J gene is TRBJ1-1, the V gene TRBV5-6; perhaps TRBD1 as D (5 bases). The CDR3 runs to 14 residues. Trimming pared 0 bases from V and 4 bases from J, leaving 10 bases between. The V gene's germline CDR1 is SGHDT and CDR2 YYEEEE. The CDR3 here is CASSLDPGLTEAFF. The CDR3, as DNA: TGTGCCAGCAGCTTGGATCCGGGGCTCACTGAAGCTTTCTTT.

The rearrangement uses TRBV4-2 and TRBJ2-7; a weak D match, TRBD2 (6 bases). The V gene lost 1 base and the J gene lost 2 bases, with 9 bases spanning the gap. This CDR3 contains 14 residues. Germline CDR1 is LGHNA and CDR2 is YNFKEQ. CDR3 region: CASSQGGLAYEQYF. The DNA of the CDR3 is TGTGCCAGCAGCCAAGGGGGACTGGCCTACGAGCAGTACTTC.

This clone has ten or more counts. The J gene is TRBJ2-6, the V gene TRBV27; D gene unclear. V dropped 4 bases and J dropped 1 base, with 8 bases sitting between them. CDR1 MNHEY and CDR2 SMNVEV come from the germline V gene (reference sequence). The CDR3 totals 15 residues. The CDR3 DNA reads TGTGCCAGCAGTTATGACAATTCTGGGGCCAACGTCCTGACTTTC. Encoded protein: CASSYDNSGANVLTF.

This rearrangement joins TRBV5-6 to TRBJ2-3; D gene ambiguous. V was clipped by 1 base and J by 0 bases, with 6 bases between them. This CDR3 contains 14 residues. Germline loops: CDR1 SGHDT, CDR2 YYEEEE. This CDR3 reads CASSLFVSTDTQYF. CDR3 nucleotide sequence: TGTGCCAGCAGCTTGTTTGTGAGCACAGATACGCAGTATTTT.

V gene TRBV5-4 combines with J gene TRBJ2-7; D unresolved. V was trimmed by 0 bases and J by 0 bases, leaving 13 bases between them. Germline V gene data show CDR1 as SGHNT and CDR2 as YYREEE (reference sequence). The CDR3 is 16 amino acids. The CDR3 region has the DNA TGTGCCAGCAGCTTGGCGGTTTCGGGCAACTCCTACGAGCAGTACTTC. Amino acid sequence: CASSLAVSGNSYEQYF.

The CDR3 spells CASSLQDYGYTF. CDR3 DNA sequence: TGTGCCAGCTCGTTACAGGATTATGGCTACACCTTC. The chain uses TRBV18 and TRBJ1-2; D perhaps matches TRBD1 (5 bases). The CDR3 spans 12 residues. The V and J ends lost 6 bases and 5 bases respectively, with 10 bases between them. From germline, CDR1 is KGHSH and CDR2 LQKENI.